The clone carrying this T cell receptor (beta chain) was seen a few times. Antigen specificity is unknown. The source material, RNA transcripts, was used to amplify TCR beta CDR3 regions. RT-PCR in the first round (using the HTBI primer set) targeted the TCR CDR3. TCRdb fed the multiplex PCR reads into MiXCR, producing one record per CDR3 protein. The data show about 550,000 distinct CDR3 sequences, with less than 25% seen just once and approximately 26% held by the top ten. The data originate from a study of T cells in Graves' hyperthyroidism and ophthalmopathy. Study-wide points: By a 13 V-J model, ophthalmopathy was set apart from stable hyperthyroidism.

Per germline, CDR1 LGHDT and CDR2 YNNKEL (reference sequence). The V end lost 6 bases, the J end lost 3 bases, and 11 bases lay between the germline ends. The CDR3 sequence is 13 residues long. Newly diagnosed hyperthyroidism, duration under 2 months, in patients aged 18 to 65. Together with thyroid ultrasound, orbital computed tomography, serum thyroxine and TRAb, clinical symptoms were used for diagnoses. The receptor comes from a man younger than 30 with Graves' hyperthyroidism. The sequenced sample consisted of blood. This sequence joins TRBV3-1 and TRBJ1-1; D is uncertain. The CDR3 loop is CASRHGIDTEAFF. The CDR3 coding sequence is TGTGCCAGCAGGCACGGAATAGACACTGAAGCTTTCTTT.